These 5 T cell receptor beta chains originate from one sample sequenced in a study of shared clonotypes between healthy human individuals. The method was immunoSEQ multiplex PCR; TCRdb's version includes in-frame clones alone and lacks a portion of them. The sample has around 500,000 clones, around 79% seen once. Material: PBMCs. The receptors were sampled from a woman in her thirties or forties in good health. Some clones in this sample may be carry-over from other donors' samples.

Comment on this clone: A single base separates this from a much larger clone, so it may be a read error. The same CDR3 is also encoded by other DNA sequences in this sample. V and J are TRBV6-6 and TRBJ2-3; no firm D call. Per germline, CDR1 MNHNY and CDR2 SVGAGI (reference sequence). This CDR3 is 10 amino acids long. The CDR3 spells CASMQDTQYF. The CDR3 bases are TGCGCCAGCATGCAAGATACGCAGTATTTT.

J is TRBJ2-7 and V is TRBV28; perhaps TRBD1 as D (6 bases). The CDR3 sequence is 14 residues long. Germline assignment: CDR1 MDHEN and CDR2 SYDVKM. The V gene lost 7 bases and the J gene lost 4 bases, with 17 bases spanning the gap. CDR3 bases: TGTGCCAGCAATCCCCAGGGGTTGGGATACGAGCAGTACTTC. As protein: CASNPQGLGYEQYF.

V is TRBV4-3 and J is TRBJ2-5; 7 bases line up with TRBD1. Per germline, CDR1 LGHNA and CDR2 YSLEER. V gave up 0 bases and J gave up 5 bases; unmatched junction bases: 9. The CDR3 has 16 amino acids. CDR3 sequence (DNA): TGCGCCAGCAGCCAAGATCGAGCAGGGGGTAGGGAGACCCAGTACTTC. Encoded protein: CASSQDRAGGRETQYF.

V gene TRBV11-2 combines with J gene TRBJ1-3, with D possibly matching TRBD1 (6 bases). Trimming stripped 2 bases from V and 2 bases from J, with 16 bases between. This CDR3 has 17 residues. Germline loops: CDR1 SGHAT, CDR2 FQNNGV. The CDR3 DNA follows: TGTGCCAGCAGCTTAAGCTGGGGGGGCAGTACTGGAAACACCATATATTTT. Translated, it gives CASSLSWGGSTGNTIYF.

The chain is built from TRBV7-3 and TRBJ2-3; 16 nucleotides agree with TRBD2. The CDR3 consists of 17 residues. Germline values: CDR1 SGHTA, CDR2 FQGTGA. Unmatched junction bases numbered 8, after V lost 6 bases and J lost 5 bases. CDR3: CASSPIGTSGRVDTQYF. In DNA, the CDR3 is TGTGCCAGCAGTCCAATTGGGACTAGCGGGAGGGTAGATACGCAGTATTTT.